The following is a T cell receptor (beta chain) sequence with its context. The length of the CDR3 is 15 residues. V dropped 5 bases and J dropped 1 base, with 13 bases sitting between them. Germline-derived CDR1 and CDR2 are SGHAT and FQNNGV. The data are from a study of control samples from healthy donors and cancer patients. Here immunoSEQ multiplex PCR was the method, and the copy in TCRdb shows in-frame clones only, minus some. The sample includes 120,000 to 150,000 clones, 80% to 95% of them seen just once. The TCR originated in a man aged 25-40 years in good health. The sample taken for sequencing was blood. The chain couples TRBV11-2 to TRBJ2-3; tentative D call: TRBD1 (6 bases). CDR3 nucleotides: TGTGCCAGCAGCCCCCAGGGGAGAGGCACAGATACGCAGTATTTT. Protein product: CASSPQGRGTDTQYF.